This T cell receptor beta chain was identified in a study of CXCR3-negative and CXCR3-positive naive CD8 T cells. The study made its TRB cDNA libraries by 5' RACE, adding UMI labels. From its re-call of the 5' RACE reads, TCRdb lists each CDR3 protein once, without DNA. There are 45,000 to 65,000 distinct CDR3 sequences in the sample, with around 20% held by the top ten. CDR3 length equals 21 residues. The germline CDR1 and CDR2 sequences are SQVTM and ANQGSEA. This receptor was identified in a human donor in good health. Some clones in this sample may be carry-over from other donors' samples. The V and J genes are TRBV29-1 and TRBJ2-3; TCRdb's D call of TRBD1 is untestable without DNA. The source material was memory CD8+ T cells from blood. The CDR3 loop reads CSVEVPSGTDPLLTSTDTQYF.